This is a list of T cell receptor beta chains from one sample in a study of T-cell memory formation after mild COVID-19. TCRdb redid the calling of the 5' RACE reads with MiXCR, one entry per CDR3 protein. Among roughly 310,000 distinct CDR3 sequences listed, 15% were seen once. The sequenced material came from PBMCs or a T cell subset sorted from them (not recorded which). Receptor source: a man aged 18 to 35 who had mild COVID-19 (a few samples of this study predate the infection). Cell type and time point are not known. Each CDR3 is given with its conserved first and last residue. Fields, in order: V gene, clone size, D gene, J gene, CDR3 DNA, CDR3 protein. The D gene is left open where the match is weak. Only some rows state a clone size, as once, few, many or a class for expanded clones.

V gene: TRBV7-2
clone size: few
D gene: TRBD1
J gene: TRBJ1-2
CDR3 DNA: TGTGCCAGCAGCTTAAGGAGAGGGGGCGCGAACTATGGCTACACCTTC
CDR3 protein: CASSLRRGGANYGYTF

V gene: TRBV4-1
clone size: few
D gene: NA
J gene: TRBJ2-1
CDR3 DNA: TGCGCCAGCAGAGAGTGGTTGAGCTCCTACAATGAGCAGTTCTTC
CDR3 protein: CASREWLSSYNEQFF

V gene: TRBV29-1
clone size: few
D gene: NA
J gene: TRBJ2-1
CDR3 DNA: TGCAGCGTTATCGCCCCCTACAATGAGCAGTTCTTC
CDR3 protein: CSVIAPYNEQFF

V gene: TRBV7-2
clone size: few
D gene: TRBD1
J gene: TRBJ1-2
CDR3 DNA: TGTGCCAGCAGCTTCGGACAGGGGGCCGTTGGCTACACCTTC
CDR3 protein: CASSFGQGAVGYTF

V gene: TRBV29-1
clone size: NA
D gene: NA
J gene: TRBJ1-2
CDR3 DNA: TGCAGCGTTGATAAAGTGTGGGACGGTTATTCCTATGGCTACACCTTC
CDR3 protein: CSVDKVWDGYSYGYTF

V gene: TRBV20-1
clone size: NA
D gene: TRBD1
J gene: TRBJ1-5
CDR3 DNA: TGCAGTGCCCTGACAGGGGCCTCCAATCAGCCCCAGCATTTT
CDR3 protein: CSALTGASNQPQHF

V gene: TRBV4-3
clone size: NA
D gene: TRBD2
J gene: TRBJ2-6
CDR3 DNA: TGCGCCAGCAGCCAAGATCTGCGGGGGGCTGGGGCCAACGTCCTGACTTTC
CDR3 protein: CASSQDLRGAGANVLTF

V gene: TRBV20-1
clone size: NA
D gene: TRBD1
J gene: TRBJ1-2
CDR3 DNA: TGCAGTGCTAGATCCGCCGGACAGGGTGGTTATGGCTACACCTTC
CDR3 protein: CSARSAGQGGYGYTF

V gene: TRBV4-3
clone size: NA
D gene: NA
J gene: TRBJ2-2
CDR3 DNA: TGCGCCAGCAGCCAAGATGCCGGGGCCGGGGAGCTGTTTTTT
CDR3 protein: CASSQDAGAGELFF

V gene: TRBV12-3/TRBV12-4
clone size: NA
D gene: NA
J gene: TRBJ2-5
CDR3 DNA: TGTGCCAGCAGTTTATCAGTTGAGACCCAGTACTTC
CDR3 protein: CASSLSVETQYF

V gene: TRBV4-3
clone size: NA
D gene: NA
J gene: TRBJ2-3
CDR3 DNA: TGCGCCAGCAGCCAAGATGGACTGACAGATACGCAGTATTTT
CDR3 protein: CASSQDGLTDTQYF

V gene: TRBV4-3
clone size: many
D gene: NA
J gene: TRBJ2-1
CDR3 DNA: TGCGCCAGCAGCCAAGATCGTCTAGCCCCATACAATGAGCAGTTCTTC
CDR3 protein: CASSQDRLAPYNEQFF

V gene: TRBV7-2
clone size: few
D gene: TRBD1
J gene: TRBJ1-1
CDR3 DNA: TGTGCCAGCAGCTTAATCGGGACAGGGGGCTCGAAGACTGAAGCTTTCTTT
CDR3 protein: CASSLIGTGGSKTEAFF

V gene: TRBV12-3/TRBV12-4
clone size: many
D gene: NA
J gene: TRBJ2-7
CDR3 DNA: TGTGCCAGCAGCCCCGGGGGCGAGCAGTACTTC
CDR3 protein: CASSPGGEQYF

V gene: TRBV28
clone size: few
D gene: NA
J gene: TRBJ2-3
CDR3 DNA: TGTGCCAGCCTACAGGGACGGACAGATACGCAGTATTTT
CDR3 protein: CASLQGRTDTQYF

V gene: TRBV30
clone size: NA
D gene: NA
J gene: TRBJ1-6
CDR3 DNA: TGTGCCTGGGGTCCGGGGCCGGTTAATTCACCCCTCCACTTT
CDR3 protein: CAWGPGPVNSPLHF

V gene: TRBV5-1
clone size: NA
D gene: TRBD1
J gene: TRBJ2-7
CDR3 DNA: TGCGCCAGCAGCTTGATGGGACAGGGCTACGAGCAGTACTTC
CDR3 protein: CASSLMGQGYEQYF